This T cell receptor (beta chain) was recovered during a study of T cell clonality in common variable immunodeficiency. Points from the study as a whole: Repertoire-complication correlations in CVID were limited by patient heterogeneity. TCRbeta clonality was increased in CVID versus healthy controls. Common variable immunodeficiency TCR beta sequences reportedly had fewer deletions and N-nucleotide insertions. What drives increased CVID clonality needs T cell subpopulation sequencing.

This clone has a count of ten or more. Its antigen is still unknown. The read stops 3 residues short of the end of the CDR3; the missing end is completed from the germline J gene. Method: immunoSEQ multiplex PCR; TCRdb's copy keeps in-frame clones and lacks some. This sample carries about 43,000 clones, none of them present only once. Looked up from germline, CDR1 is SGHVS and CDR2 is FNYEAQ. The CDR3 is 12 amino acids. V dropped 4 bases and J dropped 2 bases, with 5 bases sitting between them. This TCR was recovered from a person aged 18-69 years in good health. The specimen was peripheral blood mononuclear cells. V gene TRBV7-6 combines with J gene TRBJ2-5, with a weak D call TRBD2 (5 bases). The CDR3 DNA, read in part, is TGTGCCAGCAGCTCGGGGCAAGAGACC. This codes for CASSSGQET. The CDR3 in full is CASSSGQETQYF.